Listed below are T cell receptor beta chains from one sample, sequenced in a study of T-cell memory formation after mild COVID-19. TCRdb used MiXCR to reprocess the 5' RACE reads, holding one entry per CDR3 protein. The table lists approximately 570,000 distinct CDR3 sequences, under 20% of them singletons, with more than 10% in the top ten. The sample comprised PBMCs or a T cell subset sorted from them (not recorded which). The receptors here all came from an adult woman who had mild COVID-19 (a few samples of this study predate the infection). Cell type and time point are not known. CDR3s include the opening cysteine and the closing phenylalanine or tryptophan. The D gene is left open where the match is weak. The size of a clone is reported for some rows only, either as once, few or many, or as a class for expanded clones.

CDR3: CASSLTPGLAPLTQYF
DNA: TGTGCCAGCAGCTTAACTCCGGGACTAGCCCCGTTAACGCAGTATTTT
V: TRBV11-2
J: TRBJ2-3
size: few
D: TRBD2

CDR3: CASSLGRGYTF
DNA: TGTGCCAGCAGCCTCGGCCGTGGCTACACCTTC
V: TRBV28
J: TRBJ1-2
size: many
D: -

CDR3: CAWSRRVGTEAFF
DNA: TGTGCCTGGAGTCGTAGGGTAGGCACTGAAGCTTTCTTT
V: TRBV30
J: TRBJ1-1
size: -
D: -

CDR3: CASSLAVVYTGELFF
DNA: TGTGCCAGCAGCTTAGCGGTCGTCTACACCGGGGAGCTGTTTTTT
V: TRBV11-1
J: TRBJ2-2
size: -
D: -

CDR3: CASSQAAGTNYEQYF
DNA: TGCGCCAGCAGCCAAGCCGCAGGGACAAACTACGAGCAGTACTTC
V: TRBV4-1
J: TRBJ2-7
size: few
D: -

CDR3: CASAQSPGNTIYF
DNA: TGCGCCAGCGCTCAATCCCCGGGAAACACCATATATTTT
V: TRBV5-1
J: TRBJ1-3
size: few
D: -

CDR3: CASSEAGPGQPQHF
DNA: TGTGCCAGCAGTGAAGCTGGTCCCGGGCAGCCCCAGCATTTT
V: TRBV2
J: TRBJ1-5
size: once
D: -

CDR3: CASSEARGIQPQHF
DNA: TGTGCCAGCAGTGAGGCCAGGGGGATTCAGCCCCAGCATTTT
V: TRBV6-1
J: TRBJ1-5
size: -
D: TRBD1

CDR3: CASSLATAHDEQFF
DNA: TGTGCCAGCAGCTTAGCAACAGCCCACGATGAGCAGTTCTTC
V: TRBV7-6
J: TRBJ2-1
size: few
D: -

CDR3: CASSLTSGDTDTQYF
DNA: TGTGCCAGCAGCTTGACTAGCGGGGACACAGATACGCAGTATTTT
V: TRBV7-8
J: TRBJ2-3
size: -
D: TRBD2

CDR3: CAISDSKVNEQFF
DNA: TGTGCCATCAGTGATTCGAAGGTCAATGAGCAGTTCTTC
V: TRBV10-3
J: TRBJ2-1
size: -
D: -

CDR3: CASSAAGGTYEQYF
DNA: TGTGCCAGCAGCGCCGCCGGGGGCACCTACGAGCAGTACTTC
V: TRBV7-2
J: TRBJ2-7
size: few
D: -

CDR3: CASQTGEGVGELFF
DNA: TGCGCCAGCCAAACAGGGGAGGGGGTCGGGGAGCTGTTTTTT
V: TRBV4-1
J: TRBJ2-2
size: once
D: -

CDR3: CSAGSIGRFDQPQHF
DNA: TGCAGTGCTGGGTCTATCGGGCGGTTCGATCAGCCCCAGCATTTT
V: TRBV20-1
J: TRBJ1-5
size: -
D: -